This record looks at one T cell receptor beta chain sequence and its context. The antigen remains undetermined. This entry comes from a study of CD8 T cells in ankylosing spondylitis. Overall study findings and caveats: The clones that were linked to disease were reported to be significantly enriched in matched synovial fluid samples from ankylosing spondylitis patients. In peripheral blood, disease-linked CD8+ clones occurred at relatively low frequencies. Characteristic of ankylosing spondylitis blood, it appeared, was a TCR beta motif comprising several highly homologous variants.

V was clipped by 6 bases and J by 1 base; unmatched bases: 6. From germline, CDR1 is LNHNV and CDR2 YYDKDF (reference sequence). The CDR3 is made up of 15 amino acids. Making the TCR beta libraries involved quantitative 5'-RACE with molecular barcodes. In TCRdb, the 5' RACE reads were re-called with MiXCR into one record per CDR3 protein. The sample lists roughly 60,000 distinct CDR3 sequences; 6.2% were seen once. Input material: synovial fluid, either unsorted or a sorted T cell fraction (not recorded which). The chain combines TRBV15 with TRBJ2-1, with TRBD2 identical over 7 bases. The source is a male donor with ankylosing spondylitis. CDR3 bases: TGTGCCACCAGTCGCGGGAGTGGATCCTACAATGAGCAGTTCTTC. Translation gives CATSRGSGSYNEQFF.